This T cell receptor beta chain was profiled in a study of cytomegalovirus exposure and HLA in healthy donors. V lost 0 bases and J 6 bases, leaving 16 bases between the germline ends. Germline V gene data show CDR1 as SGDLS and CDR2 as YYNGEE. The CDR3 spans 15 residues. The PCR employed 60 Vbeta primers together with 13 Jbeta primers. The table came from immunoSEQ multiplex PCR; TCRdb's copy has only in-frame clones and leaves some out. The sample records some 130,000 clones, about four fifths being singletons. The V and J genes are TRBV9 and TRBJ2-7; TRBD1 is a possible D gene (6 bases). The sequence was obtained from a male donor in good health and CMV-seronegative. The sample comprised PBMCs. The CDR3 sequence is CASSVDPGERREQYF. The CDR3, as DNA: TGTGCCAGCAGCGTAGACCCAGGGGAACGTCGCGAGCAGTACTTC.